This entry lists 2 T cell receptor beta chains sequenced from one sample in a study of Ad26.COV2.S vaccination and SARS-CoV-2 variants. The table came from immunoSEQ multiplex PCR; TCRdb's copy has only in-frame clones and leaves some out. This table holds 180,000 or so clones, roughly nine tenths found once. The sample was peripheral blood, taken after recovery from COVID-19. These TCRs come from a human donor who had recovered from COVID-19.

CDR3 residues: CASSVLEVDTQYF. As DNA, the CDR3 is TGTGCCAGCAGCGTGTTGGAGGTAGATACGCAGTATTTT. The chain combines TRBV9 with TRBJ2-3, with D perhaps matching TRBD2 (5 bases). Germline lookup yields CDR1 SGDLS and CDR2 YYNGEE. Between the trimmed V and J ends, which lost 2 bases and 5 bases, there was a span of 9 bases. The CDR3 extends over 13 amino acids.

The chain has TRBV28 and TRBJ1-5, with D maybe TRBD1 (5 bases). Trimming left V 3 bases short and J 6 bases short, with 12 bases between. Germline assignment: CDR1 MDHEN and CDR2 SYDVKM. This CDR3 is built from 14 residues. The CDR3 loop reads CASSFQAGGQPQHF. CDR3 nucleotide sequence: TGTGCCAGCAGTTTTCAGGCTGGGGGTCAGCCCCAGCATTTT.